This T cell receptor (beta chain) was identified in a study of T-cell memory formation after mild COVID-19. Study-wide findings and caveats: Mainly in CM and EM were contracting CD4+ clones; CD8+ were in EMRA.

Germline CDR1 reads SQVTM; CDR2 reads ANQGSEA. The CDR3 has 13 amino acids. Trimming stripped 0 bases from V and 2 bases from J, with 7 bases between. Barcoded TCR alpha and TCR beta cDNA libraries with UMIs came from 5'RACE using constant-segment primers. TCRdb ran MiXCR on the 5' RACE reads and lists one entry per CDR3 protein. The sample has hundreds of thousands of distinct CDR3 sequences, 25% to 30% seen once. There are a few counts of this clonotype. Its antigen is not identified. Sequencing was performed on PBMCs or a T cell subset sorted from them (not recorded which). This clonotype originated in an adult woman who had mild COVID-19 (a few samples of this study predate the infection). Cell type and time point are not known. The genes are TRBV29-1 and TRBJ2-5; tentatively, D is TRBD1 (5 bases). The CDR3 spells CSVEEPGQETQYF. The CDR3 nucleotides are TGCAGCGTTGAAGAACCAGGGCAAGAGACCCAGTACTTC. Supplemented by reference TRBV29-1 and TRBJ2-5, the full variable domain reads SAVISQKPSRDICQRGTSLTIQCQVDSQVTMMFWYRQQPGQSLTLIATANQGSEATYESGFVIDKFPISRPNLTFSTLTVSNMSPEDSSIYLCSVEEPGQETQYFGPGTRLLVL.